This T cell receptor beta chain was obtained from a study of T-cell reconstitution after alpha-beta-depleted transplantation in children. Unique molecular identifiers were incorporated when the TCRbeta library was constructed. From the PCR reads, TCRdb called clonotypes with MiXCR, one entry per CDR3 protein. In the table there are around 250,000 distinct CDR3 sequences, around 9.6% of which are singletons. This clonotype appeared a few times. The CDR3 is 14 residues long. J lost 8 bases, V lost 5 bases, and 6 bases had no gene match. Germline V gene lookup returns CDR1 MGHDK and CDR2 SYGVNS. The V and J genes are TRBV25-1 and TRBJ1-6, with TRBD1 identical over 7 bases. The TCR comes from a human donor who donated a stem cell graft to a child with SCID. The sequenced sample was PBMCs from the stem cell graft donor, obtained from the stem cell graft. CDR3: CASSSRQGYSPLHF. The CDR3 nucleotides read TGTGCCAGCAGTTCTCGACAGGGCTATTCACCCCTCCACTTT. The full variable domain, its missing parts supplied by reference TRBV25-1 and TRBJ1-6, is EADIYQTPRYLVIGTGKKITLECSQTMGHDKMYWYQQDPGMELHLIHYSYGVNSTEKGDLSSESTVSRIRTEHFPLTLESARPSHTSQYLCASSSRQGYSPLHFGNGTRLTVT.